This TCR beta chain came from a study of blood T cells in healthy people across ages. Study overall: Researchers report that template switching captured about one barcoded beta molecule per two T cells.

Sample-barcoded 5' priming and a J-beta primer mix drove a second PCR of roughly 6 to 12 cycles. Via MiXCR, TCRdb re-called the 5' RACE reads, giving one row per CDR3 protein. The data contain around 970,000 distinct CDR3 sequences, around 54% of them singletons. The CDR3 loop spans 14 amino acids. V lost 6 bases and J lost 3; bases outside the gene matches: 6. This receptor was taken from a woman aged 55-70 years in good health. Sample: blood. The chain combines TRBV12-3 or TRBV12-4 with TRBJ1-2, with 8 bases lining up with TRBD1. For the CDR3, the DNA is TGTGCCAGCAGCGGTAAACAGGGGGACTATGGCTACACCTTC. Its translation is CASSGKQGDYGYTF.